This TCR beta chain derives from a study of blood T cell repertoires in COVID-19. The assay was immunoSEQ multiplex PCR, and TCRdb's table has in-frame clones only and misses some. The data contain about 150,000 clones, 89% of them singletons. This clone was detected once. The receptor was derived from a man aged 55-75 years with acute or convalescent COVID-19. Sequenced input: peripheral blood.

CDR3: CASSNGYRVGFGEQYF. For the CDR3, the DNA is TGTGCCAGCAGCAACGGCTACAGGGTGGGATTTGGCGAGCAGTACTTC. The rearrangement uses TRBV21-1 and TRBJ2-7; no DNA check was done on the table's D call, TRBD1. TRBV21-1 is termed a pseudogene. The CDR3 is 16 residues long.